The TCR beta chain under discussion was sequenced for a study of identical twins. Overall study results and limits: Modeled out-of-frame TCR alpha sharing in monozygotic twins fell below observed levels. Possibly, invariant MAIT and iNKT cells partly confounded zero-insertion analyses. Excess sharing between twins was weaker in beta out-of-frame sequences.

With template switching, a universal primer site was added, and the cDNA carried unique molecular identifiers. TCRdb used MiXCR to reprocess the 5' RACE reads, holding one entry per CDR3 protein. This sample carries approximately 700,000 distinct CDR3 sequences, 6% to 6.5% of them seen once, and the ten largest clones take roughly 2%. Germline V CDR1 and CDR2: DFQATT, SNEGSKA (reference sequence). Losses at the gene ends were 0 bases for V and 6 bases for J; bases not matched to a gene: 16. The CDR3 sequence is 17 residues long. This clonotype was recorded many times. As yet, its antigen is unknown. The rearrangement uses TRBV20-1 and TRBJ1-2, with 7 bases aligning to TRBD1. This clonotype was sampled from a man aged 18 to 35 in good health. Specimen: naive T cells sorted from blood. Here the CDR3 reads CSARDMSRDSIRHGYTF. The DNA for the CDR3 is TGCAGTGCTAGAGACATGTCCCGGGACAGCATCCGGCATGGCTACACCTTC.